Sequencing of this T cell receptor beta chain was carried out in a study of CD8 T cells in ankylosing spondylitis. General study points: Disease-associated clones were reportedly significantly overrepresented in matched ankylosing spondylitis synovial fluid. A motif of 7 or 8 highly homologous TCR beta variants was seen as apparently characteristic of ankylosing spondylitis blood.

This clonotype has at least ten counts. Its antigen is unidentified. CDR1 is SGHRS, CDR2 YFSETQ, per germline. The CDR3 runs 11 residues. V lost 5 bases and J lost 5, with 8 bases in between. TCRdb re-analysed the 5' RACE reads in MiXCR, keeping a single row per CDR3 protein. The data contain 210,000 or so distinct CDR3 sequences, under 8.5% of them singletons. The sequencing input was blood, either unsorted or a sorted T cell fraction (not recorded which). This chain connects TRBV5-1 to TRBJ2-7, with D perhaps matching TRBD1 (5 bases). The receptor comes from a female donor with ankylosing spondylitis or in good health (not recorded which). This chain's CDR3 is CASRTGDEQYF. The CDR3 DNA reads TGCGCCAGCAGAACAGGCGACGAGCAGTACTTC.